The rows below give T cell receptor beta chains drawn from one sample of a study of blood T cell repertoires in COVID-19. The data were produced by immunoSEQ multiplex PCR, yet TCRdb's version contains in-frame clones alone and is incomplete. The table has about 140,000 clones, almost 85% seen once. The sequenced material came from PBMCs or T cells enriched from blood (not recorded which). The receptors were gathered from a man aged 40-50 years with acute COVID-19. CDR3s include the opening cysteine and the closing phenylalanine or tryptophan. The order of the fields is D gene, V gene, J gene, clone size, CDR3 DNA, CDR3 protein. A D gene is named only where the DNA matches it firmly. The listing skips clone size in some rows; elsewhere it reads once, few, many or a size class.

>.|TRBV6-5|TRBJ1-6|.
TGTGCCAGCAGTTACGGTGGAGGGAGAGGCTCACCCCTCCACTTT
CASSYGGGRGSPLHF
>.|TRBV2|TRBJ2-7|once
TGTGCCAGCAGCGCAAGAGGTGACGAGCAGTACTTC
CASSARGDEQYF
>.|TRBV28|TRBJ1-6|.
TGTGCCAGCAGTTTATGGCGAGTGAATTCACCCCTCCACTTT
CASSLWRVNSPLHF
>.|TRBV9|TRBJ1-1|.
TGTGCCAGCAGCGCCGAGACAGGGAACACTGAAGCTTTCTTT
CASSAETGNTEAFF
>.|TRBV2|TRBJ1-5|.
TGTGCCAGCACCAGAATACAAGATCAGCCCCAGCATTTT
CASTRIQDQPQHF
>TRBD2|TRBV4-3|TRBJ2-1|few
TGCGCCAGCAGCCAAGATTGGGGCGGGAGCCCCACCTACAATGAGCAGTTCTTC
CASSQDWGGSPTYNEQFF
>TRBD1|TRBV10-3|TRBJ1-6|.
TGTGCCATCAGCCCAGGACAGGGGCTTTCCTATAATTCACCCCTCCACTTT
CAISPGQGLSYNSPLHF
>.|TRBV7-9|TRBJ2-1|.
TGTGCCAGCAGCTCTGGACTTGCCTACAATGAGCAGTTCTTC
CASSSGLAYNEQFF
>TRBD1|TRBV29-1|TRBJ2-7|.
TGCAGCTATGGACAGGGAGAGGGTGCCGAGCAGTACTTC
CSYGQGEGAEQYF
>.|TRBV4-3|TRBJ2-6|.
TGCGCCAGCAGCCAAGATCGAGATCCCCCTGGGGCCAACGTCCTGACTTTC
CASSQDRDPPGANVLTF
>.|TRBV3-1/TRBV3-2|TRBJ1-1|.
TGTGCCAGCAGCCGGAAGCCCACGGGGAACACTGAAGCTTTCTTT
CASSRKPTGNTEAFF
>.|TRBV7-2|TRBJ1-5|.
TGTGCCAGCAGTAACAGGGATGGCAATCAGCCCCAGCATTTT
CASSNRDGNQPQHF
>.|TRBV27|TRBJ2-7|.
TGTGCCAGCAGTATAGAGTTTCCAGGGGAGCAGTACTTC
CASSIEFPGEQYF
>.|TRBV18|TRBJ2-7|once
TGTGCCAGCTCACCACCTGGGCCCTCCACCTACGAGCAGTACTTC
CASSPPGPSTYEQYF
>.|TRBV24-1|TRBJ2-2|.
TGTGCCACCAGTGATTTTATCGGGGAGCTGTTTTTT
CATSDFIGELFF
>.|TRBV5-6|TRBJ1-3|.
TGTGCCAGCAGCTTGGAGGCGGGGTTTGGAAACACCATATATTTT
CASSLEAGFGNTIYF
>.|TRBV3-1/TRBV3-2|TRBJ2-7|once
TGTGCCAGCACCCTCCGGTGCCCAAAATGGGCAACCTACGAGCAGTACTTC
CASTLRCPKWATYEQYF
>TRBD2|TRBV4-1|TRBJ2-2|.
TGCGCCAGCAGCCAAGATTGGAGACTAGCGGGAACCGGGGAGCTGTTTTTT
CASSQDWRLAGTGELFF
>.|TRBV3-1/TRBV3-2|TRBJ2-7|few
TGTGCCAGCAGCCAACGAGGGTCTTCCTACGAGCAGTACTTC
CASSQRGSSYEQYF
>TRBD2|TRBV11-2|TRBJ2-1|.
TGTGCCAGCAGCCCGGGACTACTCAATGAGCAGTTCTTC
CASSPGLLNEQFF
>.|TRBV7-6|TRBJ2-2|.
TGTGCCAGCAGCAGTAGGGGAAAGACCGGGGAGCTGTTTTTT
CASSSRGKTGELFF
>TRBD1|TRBV5-5|TRBJ1-4|.
TGTGCCAGCAGCTTTCTGGGACAGGGGGCTTCGGGCCCTAATGAAAAACTGTTTTTT
CASSFLGQGASGPNEKLFF
>TRBD2|TRBV25-1|TRBJ2-1|.
TGTGCCAGCAGTGCGGGAGGGTCCTCCTACAATGAGCAGTTCTTC
CASSAGGSSYNEQFF
>.|TRBV28|TRBJ1-2|.
TGTGCCAGCGGGCGGGGGATGAATGGCTACACCTTC
CASGRGMNGYTF
>.|TRBV13|TRBJ1-3|.
TGTGCCAGCAGCTTAGGCTCGCCCCGGGGAAACACCATATATTTT
CASSLGSPRGNTIYF
>.|TRBV7-9|TRBJ1-3|.
TGTGCCAGCAGCTTCACGGTTCCAGGGCCTGGAAACACCATATATTTT
CASSFTVPGPGNTIYF
>TRBD2|TRBV2|TRBJ2-1|.
TGTGCCAGCAGTGAAGAGGCGGGAGGGGTCGATGAGCAGTTCTTC
CASSEEAGGVDEQFF
>.|TRBV5-4|TRBJ1-1|.
TGTGCCAGCAGCCTCGCGGGAAATGACGTTGAAGCTTTCTTT
CASSLAGNDVEAFF
>TRBD1|TRBV9|TRBJ1-2|.
TGTGCCAGCTCCGCGGGGACAGGGGGCGCTTTACGGGGCTACACCTTC
CASSAGTGGALRGYTF
>.|TRBV27|TRBJ1-6|.
TGTGCCAGCAGTTCGACAGGTCCGGCACAGAATTCACCCCTCCACTTT
CASSSTGPAQNSPLHF
>.|TRBV19|TRBJ1-5|.
TGTGCCAGTAGAAAGGATGGGAGTGGGCCCCAGCATTTT
CASRKDGSGPQHF
>.|TRBV5-6|TRBJ1-2|.
TGTGCCAGCAGACGACGGGATCCTTCGGGCTATGGCTACACCTTC
CASRRRDPSGYGYTF
>TRBD1|TRBV28|TRBJ1-4|.
TGTGCCAGCAGTTCGACAGGGACCAATGAAAAACTGTTTTTT
CASSSTGTNEKLFF
>.|TRBV25-1|TRBJ2-1|.
TGTGCCAGCAGTTTAGGAGTTGAGCAGTTCTTC
CASSLGVEQFF
>TRBD1|TRBV12-3/TRBV12-4|TRBJ1-2|.
TGTGCCAGCAGCTCGGACAGGTTTTATGGCTACACCTTC
CASSSDRFYGYTF
>TRBD2|TRBV2|TRBJ2-2|.
TGTGCCAGCAAAGCGGGGGGCACGAACACCGGGGAGCTGTTTTTT
CASKAGGTNTGELFF
>.|TRBV3-1/TRBV3-2|TRBJ2-7|many
TGTGCCAGCAGCCAAGTCTCCGGACAGTTCCACGAGCAGTACTTC
CASSQVSGQFHEQYF
>TRBD1|TRBV27|TRBJ2-6|.
TGTGCCAGCAGTATAGGGACAGACTACTCTGGGGCCAACGTCCTGACTTTC
CASSIGTDYSGANVLTF
>.|TRBV4-3|TRBJ1-1|.
TGCGCCAGCAGAGACCGACAGACGAACACTGAAGCTTTCTTT
CASRDRQTNTEAFF
>TRBD1|TRBV5-5|TRBJ1-2|.
TGTGCCAGCAGCTTATCCCGGGACAGCGACTATGGCTACACCTTC
CASSLSRDSDYGYTF
>.|TRBV29-1|TRBJ2-2|.
TGCAGCGTTGAAGGGGGCTACGGGGAGCTGTTTTTT
CSVEGGYGELFF
>TRBD1|TRBV2|TRBJ2-7|.
TGTGCCAGCAGTGCCGACAGGGGGAGTGAGCAGTACTTC
CASSADRGSEQYF
>.|TRBV4-3|TRBJ1-1|.
TGCGCCAGCAGCCAAGCAATGAACACTGAAGCTTTCTTT
CASSQAMNTEAFF
>.|TRBV28|TRBJ2-1|.
TGTGCCAGCAGTTTACTAGGGGTTGACTACAATGAGCAGTTCTTC
CASSLLGVDYNEQFF
>.|TRBV5-6|TRBJ1-1|.
TGTGCCAGCAGCTTGCCCACAGGGTCTGAAGCTTTCTTT
CASSLPTGSEAFF
>TRBD2|TRBV6-2/TRBV6-3|TRBJ2-7|.
TGTGCCAGCAGTTACTCGAGTGCATTTAAGGGCGGGGGACGCTCCTACGAGCAGTACTTC
CASSYSSAFKGGGRSYEQYF
>.|TRBV12-3/TRBV12-4|TRBJ1-2|few
TGTGCCAGCACCCCAGGGTACAACTATGGCTACACCTTC
CASTPGYNYGYTF